Listed below are T cell receptor beta chains from one sample, sequenced in a study of cytomegalovirus exposure and HLA in healthy donors. The protocol was immunoSEQ multiplex PCR, while the TCRdb copy is restricted to in-frame clones and leaves out a portion. The table shows tens of thousands of clones, with about 66% occurring only once. Sequencing used PBMCs. The receptors come from a boy under 18 in good health and CMV-seropositive. Each CDR3 is given with its conserved first and last residue. D genes are given only for firm matches. Some rows mark clone size as missing; the rest say once, few, many or name a class of expanded clone.

TGTGCCAGCAGCTCACTCCGGGACAGGGGTAACAATGAGCAGTTCTTC	CASSSLRDRGNNEQFF	-	TRBD1	TRBV11-2	TRBJ2-1
TGTGCCAGCAGCTTAGTCAGGACTAGCAGCCTACGAGGGGAGACCCAGTACTTC	CASSLVRTSSLRGETQYF	once	TRBD2	TRBV7-2	TRBJ2-5
TGTGCCAGCAGTTCCTTGGGGGGGAATTCCTACGAGCAGTACTTC	CASSSLGGNSYEQYF	-	TRBD2	TRBV27	TRBJ2-7
TGCGCCAGCAGCCAAGGGGCAGGCGGGAACACCGGGGAGCTGTTTTTT	CASSQGAGGNTGELFF	-	-	TRBV5-1	TRBJ2-2
TGTGCCAGCAGTGAAACGGGCAGGGGGTATGGCTACACCTTC	CASSETGRGYGYTF	-	TRBD1	TRBV2	TRBJ1-2
TGTTCCAGCAGCCCCGGGGGATACGAGCAGTACTTC	CSSSPGGYEQYF	-	-	TRBV7-9	TRBJ2-7
TGTGCCAGCAGCCGCCGGGGAGGGCTGGGACAGCCCCAGCATTTT	CASSRRGGLGQPQHF	-	-	TRBV28	TRBJ1-5
TGCGCCAGCAGCTCTCGACAGGATCAACCCCTCCACTTT	CASSSRQDQPLHF	-	-	TRBV5-1	TRBJ1-6
TGTGCCAGCAGCTCACGCCGGACTAGCGGGATTGGCACCGGGGAGCTGTTTTTT	CASSSRRTSGIGTGELFF	few	TRBD2	TRBV7-2	TRBJ2-2
TGCAGTGCTCCCCAGGGAAATGAGCAGTTCTTC	CSAPQGNEQFF	-	-	TRBV20-1	TRBJ2-1
TGCGCCAGCAGCTTGGGGGGGCGGAATCAGCCCCAGCATTTT	CASSLGGRNQPQHF	-	-	TRBV5-1	TRBJ1-5
TGTGCCAGCAGGCCGGGACTCCGCCAAGAGACCCAGTACTTC	CASRPGLRQETQYF	-	-	TRBV2	TRBJ2-5
TGTGCCAGCAGCCGAACATCACAGCGGGGGGCCGTCACAGATACGCAGTATTTT	CASSRTSQRGAVTDTQYF	-	TRBD2	TRBV4-2	TRBJ2-3
TGCGCCAGCAGCTTGGGGGGGGAGAATCAGCCCCAGCATTTT	CASSLGGENQPQHF	-	-	TRBV5-1	TRBJ1-5
TGTGCCAGCGAAAGGGGGACAAGGGACACTGAAGCTTTCTTT	CASERGTRDTEAFF	-	-	TRBV6-5	TRBJ1-1
TGTGCCAGCAGCAGCTCGTTCCGCGGGGGGCCGAACACCGGGGAGCTGTTTTTT	CASSSSFRGGPNTGELFF	-	TRBD2	TRBV4-2	TRBJ2-2
TGCGCCAGCAGCTTGGAATCTAGCGGCCGCCGGTTCTTC	CASSLESSGRRFF	-	TRBD2	TRBV5-1	TRBJ2-1
TGTGCCAGCAGCGTAGCGGAGGGGTCATATGGCTACACCTTC	CASSVAEGSYGYTF	once	-	TRBV9	TRBJ1-2
TGTGCCTGGGACGGGACAGGTAAAGCTTTCTTT	CAWDGTGKAFF	-	TRBD1	TRBV30	TRBJ1-1
TGTGCCTGGAGTGCGGGGGCGGGAGGGCCCTACGAGCAGTACTTC	CAWSAGAGGPYEQYF	-	TRBD2	TRBV30	TRBJ2-7
TGTGCCAGCAGCGCCAGCGGGAGGGCCGCCTACGAGCAGTACTTC	CASSASGRAAYEQYF	-	TRBD2	TRBV9	TRBJ2-7
TGTGCCAGCAGCTTAGTGCAGGAGGGGCAGTACTTC	CASSLVQEGQYF	few	-	TRBV7-8	TRBJ2-7
TGTGCCAGTTCCAAGGGGTTTCGAGATTCACCCCTCCACTTT	CASSKGFRDSPLHF	-	-	TRBV18	TRBJ1-6
TGTGCCAGCAGCCACACGGGGACAGGGGGCTCTGGGGCCAACGTCCTGACTTTC	CASSHTGTGGSGANVLTF	-	TRBD1	TRBV7-9	TRBJ2-6
TGTGCCACCAGCAGAGACGGACAGATAACCTACGAGCAGTACTTC	CATSRDGQITYEQYF	-	-	TRBV15	TRBJ2-7
TGTGCCACCAGCAGTCCCCGGACAGGGCGGTACGACTATGGCTACACCTTC	CATSSPRTGRYDYGYTF	-	TRBD1	TRBV15	TRBJ1-2
TGCGCCAGCAGCCTCCCCTTCGGAGCGGGGGTAACAACCGGGGAGCTGTTTTTT	CASSLPFGAGVTTGELFF	few	TRBD2	TRBV5-1	TRBJ2-2
TGTGCCAGCAGCTTATTGGCGGGGTCGTCAGATACGCAGTATTTT	CASSLLAGSSDTQYF	-	-	TRBV7-2	TRBJ2-3
TGTGCCAGTAGTATCTATATACAGGGGAGTCAGCCCCAGCATTTT	CASSIYIQGSQPQHF	once	TRBD1	TRBV19	TRBJ1-5
TGTGCCAGCTCACCGCCCGGGACAGGGGGCAATTCACCCCTCCACTTT	CASSPPGTGGNSPLHF	-	TRBD1	TRBV18	TRBJ1-6
TGTGCCAGCAGCCAGCTGAGCAGGGGGCCTAGCACAGATACGCAGTATTTT	CASSQLSRGPSTDTQYF	-	TRBD1	TRBV7-9	TRBJ2-3
TGTGCCACCAGCAGAGAAGGGGGCAGGGGTGGTCAGCCCCAGCATTTT	CATSREGGRGGQPQHF	-	TRBD1	TRBV15	TRBJ1-5
TGTGCCAGCAGCTTAGCCGGGACTAGCGGGAGAGAGTACGAGCAGTACTTC	CASSLAGTSGREYEQYF	-	TRBD2	TRBV7-2	TRBJ2-7
TGTGCCAGCAGTCCCCGACCGACAGGAAACACCGGGGAGCTGTTTTTT	CASSPRPTGNTGELFF	few	-	TRBV27	TRBJ2-2
TGCAGCGCCGCTACAGGGGCTAACTATGGCTACACCTTC	CSAATGANYGYTF	once	TRBD1	TRBV29-1	TRBJ1-2
TGTGCCAGCAGCCCGTATCAGGGGGTGTCAAACATTCAGTACTTC	CASSPYQGVSNIQYF	few	TRBD1	TRBV4-2	TRBJ2-4
TGTGCCAGCAGCTTATCGGGACCAGGGGACGAGCAGTTCTTC	CASSLSGPGDEQFF	-	-	TRBV13	TRBJ2-1
TGTGCCAGCTCACCGGACAGGGCCCGGAGCACAGATACGCAGTATTTT	CASSPDRARSTDTQYF	-	TRBD1	TRBV18	TRBJ2-3
TGTGCCAGCAGTACGGGCTATGGCTACACCTTC	CASSTGYGYTF	few	-	TRBV6-5	TRBJ1-2
TGCGCCAGCAGCTTGTTGGTGGGACAGGGTTCTTCGAGGGGCTACACCTTC	CASSLLVGQGSSRGYTF	-	TRBD1	TRBV5-1	TRBJ1-2
TGTGCCAGCAGGAGGATAAGGGAGGGCACAGATACGCAGTATTTT	CASRRIREGTDTQYF	-	-	TRBV6-1	TRBJ2-3
TGTGCCAGCAGCTTCGGATTGTTCGGGGGGAGCACAGATACGCAGTATTTT	CASSFGLFGGSTDTQYF	once	TRBD2	TRBV5-4	TRBJ2-3
TGTGCCAGCAGTGACCCTAGCCCGAGCTCCTACAATGAGCAGTTCTTC	CASSDPSPSSYNEQFF	once	-	TRBV2	TRBJ2-1
TGTGCCTGGAGACAGAACTATGGCTACACCTTC	CAWRQNYGYTF	-	-	TRBV30	TRBJ1-2
TGTGCCAGCAGCCAGCAAAACACAGGGAATTCACCCCTCCACTTT	CASSQQNTGNSPLHF	-	-	TRBV4-2	TRBJ1-6